This T cell receptor (beta chain) was sequenced for a study of CD8+ T cells in alopecia areata. PBMCs provided sorted CD4+ and CD8+ T cells. Extracted RNA was reverse transcribed into cDNA, the sequencing template. The assay was immunoSEQ multiplex PCR, and TCRdb's table has in-frame clones only and misses some. The sample lists approximately 57,000 clones; 90% to 97% were seen once. Trimming took 5 bases from V and 6 from J; bases not matched to a gene: 17. CDR1 and CDR2 from the germline V gene are LGHNA and YNFKEQ. The CDR3 has 17 residues. The sequence derives from a human donor with alopecia areata. The sample here was CD8+ T cells sorted from blood, taken at week 0. The chain joins TRBV4-2 to TRBJ2-3; 7 nucleotides match TRBD2. CDR3 nucleotide sequence: TGTGCCAGCAGCTCCACGATAGCTAGCGGTGGAGTGGATACGCAGTATTTT. Translating gives CASSSTIASGGVDTQYF.